This T cell receptor (beta chain) came from a study of PD-1 blockade in mismatch repair-deficient tumors. Study details: All were previously treated, progressing patients with 12 mismatch repair-deficient cancer types.

Concerning this clone itself: Its antigen remains unidentified.

Time point here: roughly ten-day in vitro stimulation with candidate neoantigen peptide 2. A roughly eleven-day in vitro culture was run per each of several reactive peptides. Clone fold changes were calculated against an identical culture without peptide. Method: immunoSEQ multiplex PCR; TCRdb's copy keeps in-frame clones and lacks some. This sample yields approximately 9,700 clones, of which about 90% are seen a single time; 20% to 25% belongs to the top ten. The V end was cut by 7 bases, the J end by 0 bases, with 12 bases between. CDR1 is MNHEY and CDR2 is SVGAGI in the germline V gene. The CDR3 runs to 14 residues.

J is TRBJ1-1 and V is TRBV6-5, with TRBD1 as a possible D gene (5 bases). The source is an adult with mismatch repair-deficient cancer. Sequencing was performed on cells cultured in vitro, taken from a patient treated with pembrolizumab. The DNA for the CDR3 is TGTGCCAGCATGCCAGGGAATATGAACACTGAAGCTTTCTTT. This gives the protein CASMPGNMNTEAFF.